This TCR beta chain is from a study of blood T cell repertoires in COVID-19. The wider study: Collection of acute and convalescent COVID-19 samples took place in the United States, Italy and Spain. Nucleic acid was either cDNA or gDNA, and it came from T cells, B-cell-depleted T cells, or PBMCs.

Original methodology: Reference gene primer amplification in the assay estimated nucleated cell counts. Sequenced by immunoSEQ multiplex PCR; TCRdb stores in-frame clones only, minus some. Clone size and V and J calls were adopted from that table, with D and trimming inferred from the DNA. The data hold hundreds of thousands of clones, with about four fifths observed a single time. CDR3 size: 14 residues. In germline, CDR1 is MDHEN, CDR2 SYDVKM. The V gene lost 2 bases and the J gene lost 6 bases, with 10 bases spanning the gap. Sequencing was done on a sample of peripheral blood. The chain combines TRBV28 with TRBJ2-2; tentatively, D is TRBD2 (6 bases). The origin of this receptor is a woman in her 50s who had recovered from COVID-19. CDR3 bases: TGTGCCAGCAGTTTAATCGGGGGATCCGGGGAGCTGTTTTTT. Its protein is CASSLIGGSGELFF.